One and the same sample provided the 27 T cell receptor beta chains below, sequenced in a study of T cells in Graves' hyperthyroidism and ophthalmopathy. The investigators amplified TCR beta CDR3 regions from RNA transcripts. HTBI primers were employed in a first-round RT-PCR of the TCR CDR3. TCRdb analysed the multiplex PCR reads with MiXCR anew, one entry per CDR3 protein. The sample has 350,000 to 400,000 distinct CDR3 sequences, 15% seen once; the top ten hold approximately 29%. Sequencing was done on a sample of blood. The receptor source for this set is a woman in her twenties or thirties with Graves' hyperthyroidism.

This clonotype appeared a few times. J is TRBJ2-1 and V is TRBV5-1; perhaps TRBD2 as D (6 bases). The CDR3 is 15 amino acids. Germline V gene data show CDR1 as SGHRS and CDR2 as YFSETQ. The V gene lost 4 bases and the J gene lost 6 bases, with 17 bases spanning the gap. As DNA, the CDR3 is TGCGCCAGCAGCCCGGGCCCGGGAGAGGGCAATGAGCAGTTCTTC. Residues: CASSPGPGEGNEQFF.

This clonotype was seen only once. V is TRBV6-2 or TRBV6-3 and J is TRBJ1-1; 7 bases are shared with TRBD1. The germline V gene has CDR1 MNHEY and CDR2 SVGEGT. There are 14 residues in the CDR3. V trimming: 8 bases; J trimming: 7 bases; junction bases outside the gene matches: 13. The CDR3 coding sequence is TGTGCCAGCGGAAAAAGACAGGGCCTGTTTGAAGCTTTCTTT. It codes for CASGKRQGLFEAFF.

V and J are TRBV28 and TRBJ1-1; perhaps TRBD1 as D (5 bases). Per germline, CDR1 MDHEN and CDR2 SYDVKM. Deletions cut 2 bases from V and 4 bases from J, with 14 bases between. CDR3 length: 15 amino acids. The CDR3 DNA reads TGTGCCAGCAGTTTAGGCAGGGTCGGGGCCACTGAAGCTTTCTTT. Residues: CASSLGRVGATEAFF.

As regards this clonotype: This may stem from a read error, because a much larger clone lies one nucleotide away. The gene calls are TRBV28 and TRBJ2-7, with 7 bases aligning to TRBD2. Per the germline V gene, CDR1 is MDHEN and CDR2 is SYDVKM. CDR3 length: 13 residues. For the CDR3, the DNA is TGTGCCAGCAGTCTAGCGGTAAAATACGAGCAGTGCTTC. Translation: CASSLAVKYEQCF. Filled out from reference TRBV28 and TRBJ2-7, the complete variable domain reads DVKVTQSSRYLVKRTGEKVFLECVQDMDHENMFWYRQDPGLGLRLIYFSYDVKMKEKGDIPEGYSVSREKKERFSLILESASTNQTSMYLCASSLAVKYEQCFGPGTRLTVT.

There are a few counts of this clonotype. The chain employs TRBV6-2 or TRBV6-3 and TRBJ1-6; D uncertain. Looked up from germline, CDR1 is MNHEY and CDR2 is SVGEGT. V gave up 0 bases and J gave up 10 bases, with 10 bases separating them. The length of the CDR3 is 14 residues. DNA of the CDR3: TGTGCCAGCAGTTACTCCATTAAAGGGTCACCCCTCCACTTT. Residues: CASSYSIKGSPLHF.

Here the CDR3 DNA reads TGTGCCATTATGGCGTCCGGAGGGGATAACTATGGCTACACCTTC. It specifies CAIMASGGDNYGYTF. This chain uses TRBV12-3 or TRBV12-4 with TRBJ1-2; a weak D match, TRBD1 (5 bases). This CDR3 spans 15 amino acids. V lost 10 bases to trimming and J lost 1 base, with 19 bases between them.

The rearrangement links TRBV3-1 to TRBJ2-1; D perhaps matches TRBD2 (6 bases). Germline CDR1 LGHDT, CDR2 YNNKEL (reference sequence). This CDR3 is 16 amino acids long. V dropped 4 bases and J dropped 0 bases, with 13 bases sitting between them. The CDR3 nucleotides read TGTGCCAGCAGCCTCGGGGGAGCGCCCTCCTACAATGAGCAGTTCTTC. Amino acids: CASSLGGAPSYNEQFF.

Remarks on this clonotype: This may be a read error: a much more frequent sequence differs by one nucleotide. The chain links TRBV18 to TRBJ1-2; D gene uncertain. Germline assignment: CDR1 KGHSH and CDR2 LQKENI. The CDR3 extends over 12 amino acids. The CDR3 bases are TGTGCCAGCTCACCAGAGTTAAATGGCTACATCTTC. Translated, it gives CASSPELNGYIF.

There are many counts of this clonotype. V and J are TRBV12-3 or TRBV12-4 and TRBJ2-1; perhaps D is TRBD1 or TRBD2 (7 bases each). Trimming cost V 3 bases and J 4 bases, with 13 bases left between them. The CDR3 sequence is 15 residues long. CDR3 coding DNA: TGTGCCAGCAGTTTCTTCAGGGGGGGATACAATGAGCAGTTCTTC. Translating gives CASSFFRGGYNEQFF.

The rearrangement joins TRBV7-2 to TRBJ2-1; 10 positions match TRBD2. The CDR3 has 15 amino acids. Looked up from germline, CDR1 is SGHTA and CDR2 is FQGNSA. Trimming cost V 5 bases and J 6 bases; bases outside gene matches: 7. This CDR3 reads CASSALSGRANEQFF. DNA of the CDR3: TGTGCCAGCAGCGCGCTCAGCGGGAGGGCCAATGAGCAGTTCTTC.

This clonotype was counted once. The chain has TRBV7-9 and TRBJ2-7; tentatively, D is TRBD1 (5 bases). Germline CDR1 is SEHNR and CDR2 is FQNEAQ (reference sequence). The CDR3 contains 15 residues. Trimming stripped 1 base from V and 2 bases from J, with 12 bases between. The CDR3: CASSLVVGATYEQYF. The DNA for the CDR3 is TGTGCCAGCAGCTTAGTGGTTGGGGCCACCTACGAGCAGTACTTC.

V and J are TRBV4-1 and TRBJ2-3; TRBD2 aligns across 14 bases. CDR1 is MGHRA and CDR2 is YSYEKL in the germline V gene. Trimming took 2 bases from V and 5 from J; bases not matched to a gene: 6. The CDR3 has 17 residues. This chain's CDR3 is CASSQPTSGRAKDTQYF. The CDR3 coding sequence is TGCGCCAGCAGCCAACCGACTAGCGGGAGGGCGAAAGATACGCAGTATTTT.

The chain joins TRBV4-2 to TRBJ2-7; D remains unclear. V lost 4 bases to trimming and J lost 2 bases, with 12 bases between them. Germline CDR1 reads LGHNA; CDR2 reads YNFKEQ. This CDR3 has 14 residues. CDR3 nucleotides: TGTGCCAGCAGCCCCGCGACCCAAACCTACGAGCAGTACTTC. It encodes CASSPATQTYEQYF.

In this sample, this clonotype turned up a few times. V gene TRBV15 combines with J gene TRBJ2-5; 7 nucleotides match TRBD1. J lost 4 bases, V lost 5 bases, and 7 bases had no gene match. Germline V CDR1 and CDR2: LNHNV, YYDKDF (reference sequence). This CDR3 has 14 amino acids. CDR3 amino acids: CATSPGTARETQYF. CDR3 coding DNA: TGTGCCACCAGCCCTGGGACAGCCCGAGAGACCCAGTACTTC.

This clonotype was seen a handful of times. The chain carries TRBV4-2 and TRBJ2-7; TRBD2 agrees at 10 bases. Germline CDR1 LGHNA, CDR2 YNFKEQ. Trimming at V came to 0 bases and at J to 0 bases, leaving 5 bases not matched to a gene. This CDR3 has 17 residues. CDR3 residues: CASSQDRAGGGSYEQYF. As DNA, the CDR3 is TGTGCCAGCAGCCAAGATAGAGCGGGAGGGGGCTCCTACGAGCAGTACTTC.

This clonotype was seen many times. The V and J genes are TRBV27 and TRBJ2-7; D unresolved. The ends were cut back, 5 bases at V and 7 bases at J, with 9 bases in the middle. The germline gives CDR1 MNHEY, CDR2 SMNVEV (reference sequence). The CDR3 sequence is 11 residues long. The CDR3 reads CASSPFLEQYF. As DNA, the CDR3 is TGTGCCAGCAGTCCATTCCTGGAGCAGTACTTC.

This clonotype was found many times. The rearrangement joins TRBV2 to TRBJ2-7, with 7 bases that match TRBD2. V lost 6 bases and J lost 7; bases outside the gene matches: 9. Germline V gene sequence: CDR1 SNHLY, CDR2 FYNNEI. The CDR3 runs 13 residues. In nucleotides, the CDR3 is TGTGCCAGCAGAGTTCTAGCGGTGGGGGAGCAGTACTTC. It yields the protein CASRVLAVGEQYF.

This clonotype was counted at least ten times. The chain links TRBV6-5 to TRBJ2-7; 9 nucleotides agree with TRBD2. CDR3 length equals 18 residues. Germline lookup yields CDR1 MNHEY and CDR2 SVGAGI. V gave up 2 bases and J gave up 2 bases; unmatched junction bases: 13. CDR3 nucleotide sequence: TGTGCCAGCAGTTACCACACCCCCAGACTAGCGGTAACCTACGAGCAGTACTTC. The encoded protein is CASSYHTPRLAVTYEQYF.

A few counts support this clonotype. The chain employs TRBV3-1 and TRBJ1-4; D uncertain. Germline V lookup: CDR1 LGHDT, CDR2 YNNKEL (reference sequence). The V end lost 4 bases, the J end lost 7 bases, and 13 bases lay between the germline ends. CDR3 length: 14 amino acids. This chain's CDR3 is CASSPPPGGEKLFF. The DNA of the CDR3 is TGTGCCAGCAGCCCCCCCCCGGGAGGTGAAAAACTGTTTTTT.

The chain links TRBV30 to TRBJ2-1, with TRBD2 identical over 8 bases. The CDR3 runs 14 residues. From germline, CDR1 is GTSNPN and CDR2 SVGIG (reference sequence). The CDR3 bases are TGTGCTACTCCCCCGGGAGGGGCGGTAGGTGAGCAGTTCTTC. Translated: CATPPGGAVGEQFF.

In this sample, this clonotype turned up many times. The chain has TRBV12-3 or TRBV12-4 and TRBJ2-7, with TRBD2 matching over 12 bases. With V trimmed by 8 bases and J by 5 bases, 4 bases remained unmatched. The CDR3 runs 13 residues. The CDR3 protein is CASSRTSGDEQYF. The CDR3, as DNA: TGTGCCAGCTCGAGGACTAGCGGGGACGAGCAGTACTTC.

The table lists this clonotype with many counts. The rearrangement uses TRBV20-1 and TRBJ2-1; 8 bases fit TRBD1. The germline V gene encodes CDR1 DFQATT and CDR2 SNEGSKA (reference sequence). The CDR3 has 16 residues. V dropped 3 bases and J dropped 3; count of bases not matched to a gene: 10. CDR3 DNA sequence: TGCAGTGCTAGTAAATCAGGGGGCAGGGTCTACAATGAGCAGTTCTTC. Residues: CSASKSGGRVYNEQFF.

Only a few counts were recorded for this clonotype. The rearrangement links TRBV18 to TRBJ1-2; TRBD1 is a possible D gene (5 bases). Germline values: CDR1 KGHSH, CDR2 LQKENI. The V end lost 0 bases, the J end lost 6 bases, and 17 bases lay between the germline ends. This CDR3 is built from 16 residues. Written as DNA, the CDR3 is TGTGCCAGCTCACCACCAAAGGGGCAGGGACCTAATGGCTACACCTTC. The encoded protein is CASSPPKGQGPNGYTF.

This clonotype was picked up a small number of times. The chain's CDR3 is CASSLAPGSRIQYF. Here the CDR3 DNA reads TGCGCCAGCAGCTTGGCCCCAGGGTCGAGGATTCAGTACTTC. V usage is TRBV5-1 and J usage is TRBJ2-4; D possibly corresponds to TRBD1 (5 bases). The germline CDR1 and CDR2 sequences are SGHRS and YFSETQ. This CDR3 is 14 amino acids long. V shed 0 bases and J shed 10 bases, with 14 bases lying between them.

In DNA, the CDR3 is TGCAGTGCTAGTGAGCCAGTCCCGAAAGAGGACCAGTACTTC. Translation: CSASEPVPKEDQYF. The chain has TRBV20-1 and TRBJ2-5; D call uncertain. The CDR3 consists of 14 residues. Per the germline V gene, CDR1 is DFQATT and CDR2 is SNEGSKA (reference sequence). The V end was cut by 3 bases, the J end by 10 bases, with 21 bases between.

The table lists this clonotype with many counts. The V gene is TRBV2, the J gene TRBJ2-5; no definite D call. The V gene lost 5 bases and the J gene lost 1 base, with 14 bases spanning the gap. The CDR3 is 15 amino acids. Germline CDR1 SNHLY, CDR2 FYNNEI. The chain's CDR3 is CASSLASRIQETQYF. CDR3 bases: TGTGCCAGCAGTCTGGCGTCGAGAATCCAAGAGACCCAGTACTTC.

The chain has TRBV4-1 and TRBJ2-7; tentative D call: TRBD2 (6 bases). The CDR3 contains 15 residues. Trimming pared 0 bases from V and 9 bases from J, leaving 18 bases between. CDR1 and CDR2 (germline): MGHRA, YSYEKL. DNA for the CDR3: TGCGCCAGCAGCCAAGAGGGCTCGGGGGTCTTCGGGCAGTACTTC. Protein product: CASSQEGSGVFGQYF.